The 32 T cell receptor beta chains listed next were all sequenced from one sample in a study of T cell repertoires in cytomegalovirus infection. One entry per CDR3 protein, called by TCRdb with MiXCR from the reads. The table lists about 140,000 distinct CDR3 sequences, 5.5% to 8% of them singletons. The sample was PBMCs. These TCRs come from a human donor in good health (CMV status not recorded). Some clones in this sample may be carry-over from other donors' samples.

This clonotype was observed at least ten times. V usage is TRBV7-2 and J usage is TRBJ1-5; weak D call: TRBD1 (5 bases). V lost 1 base and J lost 3, with 10 bases in between. Per germline, CDR1 SGHTA and CDR2 FQGNSA. There are 15 residues in the CDR3. In nucleotides, the CDR3 is TGTGCCAGCAGCTTAGTTTCAGGGACCAATCAGCCCCAGCATTTT. The encoded protein is CASSLVSGTNQPQHF. Full variable domain (missing parts from reference TRBV7-2 and TRBJ1-5): GAGVSQSPSNKVTEKGKDVELRCDPISGHTALYWYRQSLGQGLEFLIYFQGNSAPDKSGLPSDRFSAERTGGSVSTLTIQRTQQEDSAVYLCASSLVSGTNQPQHFGDGTRLSIL.

In its sample, this clonotype was seen many times. The genes are TRBV7-2 and TRBJ2-2, with a possible D match to TRBD1 (5 bases). The length of the CDR3 is 16 residues. Germline CDR1 and CDR2: SGHTA and FQGNSA. The germline V and J ends were trimmed by 5 bases and 4 bases, with 17 bases remaining between them. CDR3 sequence: CASSPRAGKGTGELFF. CDR3 in DNA: TGTGCCAGCAGCCCACGGGCAGGGAAAGGCACCGGGGAGCTGTTTTTT.

In this sample, this clonotype turned up many times. This rearrangement joins TRBV7-9 to TRBJ1-1; D might be TRBD1 (6 bases). Looked up from germline, CDR1 is SEHNR and CDR2 is FQNEAQ (reference sequence). This CDR3 comprises 14 residues. V lost 8 bases to trimming and J lost 0 bases, with 13 bases between them. The CDR3 is CASDHRAVNTEAFF. CDR3 bases: TGTGCCAGCGACCACAGGGCGGTGAACACTGAAGCTTTCTTT.

This clonotype was counted at least ten times. The chain is built from TRBV6-1 and TRBJ1-5; no clear D gene. From germline, CDR1 is MNHNS and CDR2 SASEGT. This CDR3 spans 13 amino acids. V shed 5 bases and J shed 5 bases, with 10 bases lying between them. The CDR3 is CASSYGLYQPQHF. CDR3 coding DNA: TGTGCCAGCAGTTATGGGCTTTATCAGCCCCAGCATTTT.

This clonotype was seen many times. The chain has TRBV19 and TRBJ1-4; D remains ambiguous. V was clipped by 6 bases and J by 7 bases, with 12 bases between them. The CDR3 consists of 13 residues. Germline-derived CDR1 and CDR2 are LNHDA and SQIVND (reference sequence). The CDR3 loop reads CASSLGVGEKLFF. Here the CDR3 DNA reads TGTGCCAGTAGCCTCGGGGTTGGTGAAAAACTGTTTTTT.

Ten or more counts support this clonotype. This chain connects TRBV4-3 to TRBJ2-7; D is perhaps TRBD1 or TRBD2 (5 bases each). CDR1 and CDR2 (germline): LGHNA, YSLEER. This CDR3 spans 14 amino acids. The V gene lost 1 base and the J gene lost 2 bases, with 9 bases spanning the gap. CDR3 bases: TGCGCCAGCAGCCAAGGATCGGGGCCCTACGAGCAGTACTTC. Translating it yields CASSQGSGPYEQYF.

This clonotype has a handful of counts. The CDR3, as DNA: TGTGCCAGCAGCCAAGGGGTTGCAGGGGGCTATGGCTACACCTTC. It translates to CASSQGVAGGYGYTF. This chain joins TRBV3-1 and TRBJ1-2; 7 bases line up with TRBD1. CDR1 and CDR2 (germline): LGHDT, YNNKEL (reference sequence). The junction had 6 bases not matched to a gene; V was cut back by 1 base and J by 4 bases. This CDR3 contains 15 residues.

This clonotype was counted at least ten times. The chain employs TRBV7-2 and TRBJ2-7; 10 positions agree with TRBD1. J lost 5 bases, V lost 5 bases, and 6 bases had no gene match. The CDR3 is made up of 14 amino acids. Germline loops: CDR1 SGHTA, CDR2 FQGNSA. DNA for the CDR3: TGTGCCAGCAGCCTGCGGGGACAGGGGAACGAGCAGTACTTC. Protein product: CASSLRGQGNEQYF.

This clonotype occurred a few times. This chain connects TRBV7-9 to TRBJ1-2; D ambiguous. With 5 bases removed from V and 4 bases from J, the gap between germline ends came to 11 bases. Germline V CDR1 and CDR2: SEHNR, FQNEAQ (reference sequence). The CDR3 totals 13 residues. The CDR3: CASSLDRIYGYTF. The CDR3 region has the DNA TGTGCCAGCAGCCTAGACCGAATCTATGGCTACACCTTC.

This clonotype was seen at least ten times. This chain links TRBV7-2 with TRBJ1-1; D remains unclear. Germline V gene data show CDR1 as SGHTA and CDR2 as FQGNSA. The CDR3 has 14 amino acids. V lost 4 bases and J 1 base, leaving 10 bases between the germline ends. CDR3 loop: CASSYPHRNTEAFF. The CDR3 region has the DNA TGTGCCAGCAGCTATCCTCATAGGAACACTGAAGCTTTCTTT.

In this sample, this clonotype turned up many times. The V call is TRBV12-3 or TRBV12-4, the J call TRBJ1-2; TRBD1 matches at 8 bases. The length of the CDR3 is 17 residues. The V gene end was trimmed by 6 bases and the J gene end by 2 bases; junction bases not matched to a gene: 14. CDR3 in amino acids: CASSPTGEDNQNYGYTF. Here the CDR3 DNA reads TGTGCCAGCAGCCCGACAGGGGAAGATAACCAGAACTATGGCTACACCTTC.

This clonotype was detected once. The rearrangement links TRBV18 to TRBJ1-5; perhaps TRBD1 as D (6 bases). The CDR3 is 15 amino acids. Germline V CDR1 and CDR2: KGHSH, LQKENI. Trimming took off 3 bases at V and 5 bases at J, with 14 bases between the two ends. CDR3: CASSPPGGYDQPQHF. CDR3 sequence (DNA): TGTGCCAGCTCACCCCCGGGGGGCTACGATCAGCCCCAGCATTTT.

The table lists this clonotype with many counts. CDR3 sequence reads: CASTQTSGVNEQYF. Written as DNA, the CDR3 is TGTGCCAGTACCCAGACTAGCGGGGTCAACGAGCAGTACTTC. The J gene is TRBJ2-7, the V gene TRBV19; 11 nucleotides align to TRBD2. This CDR3 has 14 amino acids. Unmatched junction bases numbered 7, after V lost 7 bases and J lost 5 bases. The V gene's germline CDR1 is LNHDA and CDR2 SQIVND (reference sequence).

The V gene is TRBV29-1, the J gene TRBJ1-1; TRBD1 might be the D (6 bases). The CDR3 loop spans 11 amino acids. CDR1 is SQVTM, CDR2 ANQGSEA, per germline. V dropped 7 bases and J dropped 1 base, with 7 bases sitting between them. CDR3 loop: CSGGQNTEAFF. In nucleotides, the CDR3 is TGCAGCGGGGGACAGAACACTGAAGCTTTCTTT.

The sample holds many counts of this clonotype. V is TRBV6-2 or TRBV6-3 and J is TRBJ2-2; D gene uncertain. The CDR3 loop spans 14 amino acids. Germline values: CDR1 MNHEY, CDR2 SVGEGT. Trimming removed 6 bases at V and 0 bases at J, with 8 bases between. The CDR3 spells CASSLSPNTGELFF. In DNA form, the CDR3 reads TGTGCCAGCAGCCTATCTCCGAACACCGGGGAGCTGTTTTTT.

This clonotype was recorded a few times. The V call is TRBV12-3 or TRBV12-4, the J call TRBJ2-7; 10 bases fit TRBD1. V dropped 7 bases and J dropped 5; count of bases not matched to a gene: 8. The CDR3 is made up of 14 amino acids. The CDR3 nucleotides are TGTGCCAGCAAGGGGGACAGGGGTATCCACGAGCAGTACTTC. Amino acid sequence: CASKGDRGIHEQYF.

The table lists this clonotype with many counts. J is TRBJ2-7 and V is TRBV7-2; 9 nucleotides match TRBD2. CDR1 and CDR2 from the germline V gene are SGHTA and FQGNSA. The CDR3 runs 17 residues. Trimming removed 6 bases from V and 5 bases from J; junction bases left unmatched: 17. The CDR3 nucleotides read TGTGCCAGCAGTCACGGGCGGGGGGGCCTCGAGCGGCACGAGCAGTACTTC. Amino acid sequence: CASSHGRGGLERHEQYF.

This clonotype was observed many times. The chain employs TRBV7-9 and TRBJ1-4, with 7 bases matching TRBD1. The CDR3 contains 14 residues. Looked up from germline, CDR1 is SEHNR and CDR2 is FQNEAQ (reference sequence). V shed 0 bases and J 7 bases; nucleotides not matched to a gene: 2. The CDR3 loop reads CASSLARDSEKLFF. The CDR3 nucleotides are TGTGCCAGCAGCTTAGCTCGGGACAGTGAAAAACTGTTTTTT.

This clonotype was seen many times. This chain uses TRBV7-2 with TRBJ1-1; TRBD1 aligns across 8 bases. V lost 1 base, J lost 2 bases, and 3 bases stayed unmatched. In germline, CDR1 is SGHTA, CDR2 FQGNSA. The CDR3 consists of 15 residues. The CDR3 here is CASSLGGTGNTEAFF. The CDR3 DNA reads TGTGCCAGCAGCTTAGGTGGGACAGGTAACACTGAAGCTTTCTTT. Drawing the rest from reference TRBV7-2 and TRBJ1-1, the complete variable domain is GAGVSQSPSNKVTEKGKDVELRCDPISGHTALYWYRQSLGQGLEFLIYFQGNSAPDKSGLPSDRFSAERTGGSVSTLTIQRTQQEDSAVYLCASSLGGTGNTEAFFGQGTRLTVV.

This clonotype was counted ten times or more. This sequence joins TRBV5-1 and TRBJ1-2; D not resolved. The V gene lost 0 bases and the J gene lost 3 bases, with 9 bases spanning the gap. Germline-derived CDR1 and CDR2 are SGHRS and YFSETQ. CDR3 length equals 14 residues. The CDR3 here is CASSLEGIDYGYTF. The CDR3 DNA follows: TGCGCCAGCAGCTTGGAAGGGATTGACTATGGCTACACCTTC.

This clonotype was seen more than once but under ten times. This rearrangement joins TRBV2 to TRBJ2-3; D gene uncertain. The CDR3 consists of 11 residues. V was shortened by 6 bases and J by 5 bases, with 6 bases between the two germline ends. Germline values: CDR1 SNHLY, CDR2 FYNNEI. The CDR3: CASRLGDTQYF. The CDR3, as DNA: TGTGCCAGCAGATTGGGAGATACGCAGTATTTT.

This clonotype occurred a few times. This chain uses TRBV6-2 or TRBV6-3 with TRBJ2-3, with D unclear. The CDR3 is made up of 12 amino acids. V gave up 7 bases and J gave up 6 bases, with 11 bases separating them. CDR1 is MNHEY, CDR2 SVGEGT, per germline. The CDR3 spells CASKTYLDTQYF. The CDR3 DNA reads as TGTGCCAGCAAAACCTACCTGGATACGCAGTATTTT.

This clonotype was seen ten or more times. The chain links TRBV23-1 to TRBJ2-5, with D possibly TRBD2 on 6 matching bases. TRBV23-1 is labeled an ORF, and its function is uncertain. The CDR3 spans 16 residues. Trimming cost V 2 bases and J 5 bases, with 18 bases left between them. CDR3 residues: CASSQAGGISAETQYF. CDR3 nucleotide sequence: TGCGCCAGCAGTCAAGCCGGCGGGATCAGCGCCGAGACCCAGTACTTC.

This clonotype was detected many times. The chain employs TRBV7-2 and TRBJ1-1; no clear D gene. Trimming took 1 base from V and 4 from J, leaving 13 bases between them. The germline gives CDR1 SGHTA, CDR2 FQGNSA. The CDR3 spans 15 residues. CDR3 in amino acids: CASSLEAGVGTEAFF. The DNA for the CDR3 is TGTGCCAGCAGCTTAGAGGCCGGGGTCGGCACTGAAGCTTTCTTT.

In this sample, this clonotype turned up many times. The rearrangement joins TRBV7-2 to TRBJ2-3; D possibly corresponds to TRBD1 (7 bases). This CDR3 contains 16 residues. The V and J ends lost 4 bases and 4 bases respectively, with 18 bases between them. In germline, CDR1 is SGHTA, CDR2 FQGNSA. CDR3 coding DNA: TGTGCCAGCAGCTCAGCAGGGGGGAACACGGCAGATACGCAGTATTTT. As protein: CASSSAGGNTADTQYF.

The V and J genes are TRBV2 and TRBJ1-2, with D perhaps TRBD1 (5 bases). The CDR3 covers 12 residues. Looked up from germline, CDR1 is SNHLY and CDR2 is FYNNEI. The ends were cut back, 6 bases at V and 1 base at J, with 6 bases in the middle. The CDR3 coding sequence is TGTGCCAGCAGGACAGTTAACTATGGCTACACCTTC. Translating it yields CASRTVNYGYTF.

The table lists this clonotype with many counts. The chain is built from TRBV7-2 and TRBJ1-1; maybe TRBD1 (5 bases). V was cut by 1 base and J by 5 bases, with 14 bases left in between. The V gene's germline CDR1 is SGHTA and CDR2 FQGNSA. The CDR3 has 15 residues. CDR3 coding DNA: TGTGCCAGCAGCTTAGTCCGGGGGATCAGGACTGAAGCTTTCTTT. Translating gives CASSLVRGIRTEAFF. Variable domain in full (rest from reference TRBV7-2 and TRBJ1-1): GAGVSQSPSNKVTEKGKDVELRCDPISGHTALYWYRQSLGQGLEFLIYFQGNSAPDKSGLPSDRFSAERTGGSVSTLTIQRTQQEDSAVYLCASSLVRGIRTEAFFGQGTRLTVV.

This chain joins TRBV10-1 and TRBJ2-7; no definite D call. Germline V lookup: CDR1 WNHNN, CDR2 SYGVQD (reference sequence). V was clipped by 9 bases and J by 5 bases, with 17 bases between them. This CDR3 is 13 amino acids long. CDR3: CASQGPKKNEQYF. The CDR3 DNA follows: TGCGCCAGTCAAGGGCCTAAGAAGAACGAGCAGTACTTC.

This clonotype was counted a few times. This chain joins TRBV6-2 or TRBV6-3 and TRBJ1-1; 8 bases fit TRBD1. Germline-derived CDR1 and CDR2 are MNHEY and SVGEGT. The CDR3 runs 13 residues. V trimming: 8 bases; J trimming: 1 base; junction bases outside the gene matches: 3. CDR3 nucleotide sequence: TGTGCCAGCGTTGGGACAGGGAACACTGAAGCTTTCTTT. Translation: CASVGTGNTEAFF.

This clonotype was detected many times. This sequence joins TRBV30 and TRBJ2-7, with TRBD1 matching 7 bases. Germline values: CDR1 GTSNPN, CDR2 SVGIG (reference sequence). V lost 2 bases, J lost 3 bases, and 7 bases stayed unmatched. The CDR3 contains 14 residues. The CDR3 loop is CAWSFRQGRYEQYF. The CDR3 region has the DNA TGTGCCTGGAGTTTTCGACAGGGACGCTACGAGCAGTACTTC.

This clonotype has at least ten counts. The gene calls are TRBV7-2 and TRBJ1-5, with a weak D call TRBD1 (6 bases). V was pared by 2 bases and J by 6 bases, with 14 bases between. Germline V gives CDR1 SGHTA, CDR2 FQGNSA. The CDR3 loop spans 15 amino acids. CDR3 DNA: TGTGCCAGCAGCTTATACGGAGAAGGGGGTCAGCCCCAGCATTTT. It is translated as CASSLYGEGGQPQHF.

The rearrangement uses TRBV7-9 and TRBJ2-7; weak D call: TRBD2 (5 bases). Germline assignment: CDR1 SEHNR and CDR2 FQNEAQ (reference sequence). Trimming took off 1 base at V and 9 bases at J, with 10 bases between the two ends. This CDR3 comprises 12 residues. The CDR3 spells CASSLDKGRQYF. The CDR3, as DNA: TGTGCCAGCAGCTTAGACAAAGGGAGGCAGTACTTC.